The rows below give T cell receptor beta chains drawn from one sample of a study of T-cell memory formation after mild COVID-19. TCRdb called the 5' RACE reads again in MiXCR, with one record for every CDR3 protein. This sample carries just over 200,000 distinct CDR3 sequences, roughly 10% of them seen once, and the ten largest clones take 3.5%. The sequenced sample consisted of PBMCs or a T cell subset sorted from them (not recorded which). The receptor set was obtained from a man younger than 30 who had mild COVID-19 (a few samples of this study predate the infection). Cell type and time point are not known. The CDR3 runs from the conserved cysteine through the conserved F or W. The order of the fields is V gene, D gene, J gene, clone size, CDR3 DNA, CDR3 protein. A D gene is named only where the DNA matches it firmly. For some rows the clone size is stated as once, few or many, or as a class when expanded; others skip it.

TRBV18	.	TRBJ2-5	.	TGTGCCAGCTCACGAGGCAGTAAAGAGACCCAGTACTTC	CASSRGSKETQYF
TRBV20-1	TRBD2	TRBJ2-5	.	TGCAGTATTAGCGGGGGGGCCTTGGAGACCCAGTACTTC	CSISGGALETQYF
TRBV6-5	TRBD1	TRBJ2-3	.	TGTGCCAGCAGCCGCAGGGGGAGCACAGATACGCAGTATTTT	CASSRRGSTDTQYF
TRBV5-1	TRBD1	TRBJ2-5	many	TGCGCCAGCAGCTTGGAGACAGGGCGAGAGACCCAGTACTTC	CASSLETGRETQYF
TRBV3-1	TRBD1	TRBJ2-3	.	TGTGCCAGCAGCCACGCAGACAGGGCAGATACGCAGTATTTT	CASSHADRADTQYF
TRBV28	TRBD2	TRBJ2-5	.	TGTGCCAGCAGTTTAAACGGGGGGTTGGAGACCCAGTACTTC	CASSLNGGLETQYF
TRBV12-3/TRBV12-4	TRBD2	TRBJ2-5	.	TGTGCCAGCACTAGACTAGCTTTAGAGACCCAGTACTTC	CASTRLALETQYF
TRBV3-1	TRBD1	TRBJ2-1	.	TGTGCCAGCAGCCCCAGGGGGCGAAGATACAATGAGCAGTTCTTC	CASSPRGRRYNEQFF
TRBV12-3/TRBV12-4	.	TRBJ2-7	many	TGTGCCAGCAGTAAGGGACTCCTAGACTACGAGCAGTACTTC	CASSKGLLDYEQYF
TRBV18	TRBD1	TRBJ1-1	few	TGTGCCAGCTCACCTCCGGGACAGAGGATATCTCACACTGAAGCTTTCTTT	CASSPPGQRISHTEAFF